This T cell receptor beta chain emerged from a study of shared clonotypes between healthy human individuals. Of note for this clone: The antigen is not known.

Naive-designated CD8 cells lacked CD45RO, were positively enriched for CCR7, and omitted terminally differentiated effector memory CD45RA+ cells. The study, taken as a whole, reports: The study sampled only blood, and tissue repertoires likely differ. Clonotype sharing among donors, it was expected, would be affected by sequencing depth.

This CDR3 has 17 residues. Germline-derived CDR1 and CDR2 are SGHAT and FQNNGV. Trimming pared 0 bases from V and 5 bases from J, leaving 16 bases between. Sequencing was at deep level. Every subset's genomic DNA went evenly onto several immunoSEQ plates. Some clones are missing from TCRdb's copy, which holds only in-frame ones; the method was immunoSEQ multiplex PCR. Of 2 million or so clones listed, around 96% are singletons. The sequenced material came from naive CD8+ T cells sorted from blood. The TCR sequence derives from a man between 18 and 35 years old in good health. The J gene is TRBJ2-2, the V gene TRBV11-2, with D uncertain. The CDR3 coding sequence is TGTGCCAGCAGCTTAGAGTATAGCTATGTGGGGACCGGGGAGCTGTTTTTT. Its translation is CASSLEYSYVGTGELFF. Using reference TRBV11-2 and TRBJ2-2 for the parts outside the CDR3, the full variable domain is EAGVAQSPRYKIIEKRQSVAFWCNPISGHATLYWYQQILGQGPKLLIQFQNNGVVDDSQLPKDRFSAERLKGVDSTLKIQPAKLEDSAVYLCASSLEYSYVGTGELFFGEGSRLTVL.